This TCR beta chain was observed in a study of CD8+ T cells in alopecia areata. Study conclusions and caveats: Besides other cells, scalp samples also yield sequences of resident alphabeta T cells from normal skin. One nonresponder leaves baseline CD8+ expansion's link to response uncertain. The study found higher clonality in lesional than normal scalp, especially in alopecia totalis/universalis. Mouse data revealed clearer TCR sharing than patient data did, a gap possibly tied to HLA.

Following RNA extraction, reverse transcription yielded cDNA that acted as the sequencing template. The repertoire was sequenced with immunoSEQ multiplex PCR; TCRdb's copy has only in-frame clones and lacks some. The data contain hundreds of thousands of clones, roughly 66% of them singletons. CDR1 is SGHDT, CDR2 YYEEEE, per germline. The CDR3 has 14 residues. The ends were cut back, 5 bases at V and 6 bases at J, with 18 bases in the middle. Treatment specified: oral pan-JAK inhibitor, 5-10 mg twice daily. Worth noting for this clone: The antigen is not known.

The sequences come from CD4+ T cells sorted from blood, collected at approximately week 42, from a patient treated with tofacitinib. The chain couples TRBV5-6 to TRBJ2-7; D tentatively reads TRBD1 or TRBD2 (6 bases each). This clonotype was sampled from a human donor with alopecia areata. CDR3: CASREGGDTAEQYF. In nucleotides, the CDR3 is TGTGCCAGCAGGGAAGGAGGGGACACGGCCGAGCAGTACTTC. Variable domain in full (rest from reference TRBV5-6 and TRBJ2-7): DAGVTQSPTHLIKTRGQQVTLRCSPKSGHDTVSWYQQALGQGPQFIFQYYEEEERQRGNFPDRFSGHQFPNYSSELNVNALLLGDSALYLCASREGGDTAEQYFGPGTRLTVT.